A selection of T cell receptor beta chains follows, all from one sample in a study of human T cells and chemical hapten exposure. TCRdb recomputed calls from the RACE reads with MiXCR, one row per CDR3 protein. Among a few hundred thousand distinct CDR3 sequences listed, around 5.5% were seen once. Material: whole blood, obtained in connection with sensitization to the hapten diphenylcyclopropenone (DPC). The receptor source for this set is a woman aged 18-29 years with alopecia areata. Some clones in this sample may be carry-over from other donors' samples. Both conserved end residues are part of each CDR3. The D gene is left open where the match is weak. Size tells how often a clone was seen (once, few, many) or the class of an expanded clone, and some rows leave it out.

size,D,J,V,DNA,CDR3
few,NA,TRBJ2-3,TRBV12-3/TRBV12-4,TGTGCCAGCAGCCCCCGGGACGGGAGCACAGATACGCAGTATTTT,CASSPRDGSTDTQYF
many,NA,TRBJ1-1,TRBV4-3,TGCGCCAGCAGCCAAACTCATACGCGGGCTACGAACACTGAAGCTTTCTTT,CASSQTHTRATNTEAFF
many,NA,TRBJ1-1,TRBV9,TGTGCCAGCAGCGTAGAAGTGAACACTGAAGCTTTCTTT,CASSVEVNTEAFF
many,NA,TRBJ1-1,TRBV29-1,TGCAGCGTCCCAAGAGCGGGGGCAGCTTTCTTT,CSVPRAGAAFF
NA,NA,TRBJ2-3,TRBV5-1,TGCGCCAGCAGCTACCCAACCTCAGATACGCAGTATTTT,CASSYPTSDTQYF
NA,NA,TRBJ2-7,TRBV29-1,TGCAGCGTTCGTCTCTTCGTCGGGTTCAACGAGCAGTACTTC,CSVRLFVGFNEQYF
NA,NA,TRBJ1-5,TRBV2,TGTGCCAGCAGTGAAGACCTCAATCAGCCCCAGCATTTT,CASSEDLNQPQHF
NA,TRBD2,TRBJ2-3,TRBV20-1,TGCAGTGCTCGCACTAGCGCCGGGGATACGCAGTATTTT,CSARTSAGDTQYF
NA,TRBD1,TRBJ1-2,TRBV6-5,TGTGCCAGCAGTAACGACAGGGTCAACTATGGCTACACCTTC,CASSNDRVNYGYTF
many,NA,TRBJ2-1,TRBV7-2,TGTGCCAGCAGAGGAGCGTATGAGCAGTTCTTC,CASRGAYEQFF
many,TRBD2,TRBJ2-3,TRBV20-1,TGCAGTGCTAGAGAGACTAGCGGGGGCACAGATACGCAGTATTTT,CSARETSGGTDTQYF
few,NA,TRBJ2-1,TRBV7-2,TGTGCCAGCAGCCTCGTAGAGACAGGCAATGAGCAGTTCTTC,CASSLVETGNEQFF
many,TRBD2,TRBJ2-6,TRBV6-5,TGTGCCAGCAGTTACGCCCTAGCGGGTGGGGCCAACGTCCTGACTTTC,CASSYALAGGANVLTF
many,NA,TRBJ2-7,TRBV28,TGTGCCAGCAGTCCGGAAGGGGTTTCCTACGAGCAGTACTTC,CASSPEGVSYEQYF
few,NA,TRBJ1-1,TRBV3-1,TGTGCCAGCAGCCAAGGGGCGATGGGCGCTGAAGCTTTCTTT,CASSQGAMGAEAFF
NA,NA,TRBJ1-4,TRBV5-6,TGTGCCAGCAGCTTGGACCCAACTAATGAAAAACTGTTTTTT,CASSLDPTNEKLFF
NA,NA,TRBJ2-3,TRBV7-2,TGTGCCAGCAGCCGGTCCCGCCTGCAGTATTTT,CASSRSRLQYF
NA,NA,TRBJ2-3,TRBV6-6,TGTGCCAGCGATCGCGCGAGCACAGATACGCAGTATTTT,CASDRASTDTQYF
NA,NA,TRBJ1-6,TRBV5-4,TGTGCCAGCAGCCCCGGCGGGGGGAGCTCCTATAATTCACCCCTCCACTTT,CASSPGGGSSYNSPLHF
many,TRBD1,TRBJ1-4,TRBV12-3/TRBV12-4,TGTGCCAGCAGTTCGCAAACAGGGGCCGCTGATGAAAAACTGTTTTTT,CASSSQTGAADEKLFF
few,NA,TRBJ2-5,TRBV10-3,TGTGCCATCAGTGAGTCTGGTGCCCAAGAGACCCAGTACTTC,CAISESGAQETQYF
few,NA,TRBJ2-7,TRBV6-5,TGTGCCAGCAGTTACTCGGGCAGGGCGACGGACGAGCAGTACTTC,CASSYSGRATDEQYF
many,TRBD1,TRBJ1-1,TRBV29-1,TGCAGCGTGGCCACAGGGGGCTGGGCTTTCTTT,CSVATGGWAFF
many,NA,TRBJ1-1,TRBV29-1,TGCAGCGTTGTCGGGTACTTAGGGACTGAAGCTTTCTTT,CSVVGYLGTEAFF
many,TRBD1,TRBJ1-5,TRBV6-6,TGTGCCAGCAGTTACTCGTCCCAGGGGGTTTTGCAGCCCCAGCATTTT,CASSYSSQGVLQPQHF
NA,NA,TRBJ2-1,TRBV6-5,TGTGCCAGCAGTTACCACCTCCCAAGACTCGAGGGTTGGGATGAGCAGTTCTTC,CASSYHLPRLEGWDEQFF
NA,NA,TRBJ2-3,TRBV10-3,TGTGCCATCAGTGAGTCCAGGACCGCCACAGATACGCAGTATTTT,CAISESRTATDTQYF
NA,TRBD1,TRBJ2-7,TRBV14,TGTGCCAGCAGCCAAGCTCCGGGACAGGGGTTCTACGAGCAGTACTTC,CASSQAPGQGFYEQYF
NA,NA,TRBJ1-2,TRBV4-2,TGTGCCAGCAGCCAACCAGATGGCTACACCTTC,CASSQPDGYTF
many,NA,TRBJ2-7,TRBV20-1,TGCAGTGCTCTAGAGACCCACGGGGTCTACGAGCAGTACTTC,CSALETHGVYEQYF
NA,NA,TRBJ1-1,TRBV4-2,TGTGCCAGCAGCCAAGATCGCTCACAGCGGGGGAACACTGAAGCTTTCTTT,CASSQDRSQRGNTEAFF
NA,TRBD2,TRBJ2-3,TRBV4-2,TGTGCCAGCAGCCAAGAGACAAGCGGGGGTAGCACAGATACGCAGTATTTT,CASSQETSGGSTDTQYF
few,NA,TRBJ1-1,TRBV6-1,TGTGCCAGCGGATGGGGGGGGGGCCTGACTGAAGCTTTCTTT,CASGWGGGLTEAFF
many,NA,TRBJ1-2,TRBV6-5,TGTGCCACCCGGGGGCAGGGGTATAACTATGGCTACACCTTC,CATRGQGYNYGYTF
NA,TRBD1,TRBJ2-4,TRBV12-3/TRBV12-4,TGTGCCAGCAGGGGACAGGGCAAAAACATTCAGTACTTC,CASRGQGKNIQYF
few,NA,TRBJ2-7,TRBV2,TGTGCCAGCAGTGCTGAAGTGGGGGGATCCTACGAGCAGTACTTC,CASSAEVGGSYEQYF
many,NA,TRBJ1-5,TRBV6-5,TGTGCCAGCAGATACCCCCCCACGTACCTCATCGGCAATCAGCCCCAGCATTTT,CASRYPPTYLIGNQPQHF
NA,TRBD1,TRBJ2-7,TRBV6-5,TGTGCCAGCAGCCGTGGGGCCCCCGGGACAGTCGGGTACGAGCAGTACTTC,CASSRGAPGTVGYEQYF
NA,NA,TRBJ2-3,TRBV7-6,TGTGCCAGCAGCTACACCCCGGGTGTTGAGACAGATACGCAGTATTTT,CASSYTPGVETDTQYF
few,TRBD1,TRBJ1-1,TRBV3-1,TGTGCCAGCACCCACCCGACAGGGACTGAAGCTTTCTTT,CASTHPTGTEAFF
NA,NA,TRBJ1-1,TRBV20-1,TGCAGTGCTGGAGGACCGGGTAACGGTGAAGCTTTCTTT,CSAGGPGNGEAFF
NA,TRBD1,TRBJ1-5,TRBV3-1,TGTGCCAGCAGCCCTCGGGACAGTGATCAGCCCCAGCATTTT,CASSPRDSDQPQHF
NA,TRBD1,TRBJ1-1,TRBV7-2,TGTGCCAGCAGGGCGGGCAGGGGGACTGAAGCTTTCTTT,CASRAGRGTEAFF
many,NA,TRBJ2-7,TRBV7-9,TGTGCCAGCAGCCGCGACGTCTACGAGCAGTACTTC,CASSRDVYEQYF
NA,NA,TRBJ1-2,TRBV12-3/TRBV12-4,TGTGCCAGCAGTTCAGGCTATGGCTACACCTTC,CASSSGYGYTF
NA,TRBD2,TRBJ2-7,TRBV5-1,TGCGCCAGCAGCCCTGGACACGGGGAGGGCGAGCAGTACTTC,CASSPGHGEGEQYF
NA,NA,TRBJ2-7,TRBV18,TGTGCCAGCTCACCGCGTTCCGGCTACGAGCAGTACTTC,CASSPRSGYEQYF
few,NA,TRBJ2-3,TRBV28,TGTGCCAGCAGGGTCCCCCTGGGTCCAGATACGCAGTATTTT,CASRVPLGPDTQYF
NA,NA,TRBJ1-2,TRBV11-2,TGTGCCAGCAGCTTACTCGCCGGGACCTATGGCTACACCTTC,CASSLLAGTYGYTF
NA,NA,TRBJ1-3,TRBV9,TGTGCCCTACCTTTTGTGGGATCTGGAAACACCATATATTTT,CALPFVGSGNTIYF
many,TRBD1,TRBJ1-2,TRBV25-1,TGTGCCAGCAGTGAAAGACAGGGGGCTGGCTACACCTTC,CASSERQGAGYTF
many,NA,TRBJ1-3,TRBV6-1,TGTGCCAGCAGTGAAGCGGGACGGTCCTCTGGAAACACCATATATTTT,CASSEAGRSSGNTIYF
few,TRBD2,TRBJ2-7,TRBV13,TGTGCCAGCAGCTTGGCCGGGGGGGGCGAGCAGTACTTC,CASSLAGGGEQYF
few,TRBD1,TRBJ2-7,TRBV9,TGTGCCAGCAGCGCGACGCCAGGGGGTCCCTACGAGCAGTACTTC,CASSATPGGPYEQYF
many,NA,TRBJ2-4,TRBV7-2,TGTGCCAGCAGCTTGACCGTAGCCAAAAACATTCAGTACTTC,CASSLTVAKNIQYF
few,NA,TRBJ2-3,TRBV7-6,TGTGCCAGCAGCTTAAATCTCTGGGGGGGCACAGATACGCAGTATTTT,CASSLNLWGGTDTQYF
NA,NA,TRBJ2-3,TRBV7-2,TGTGCCAGCAGCCTCCCGGCCGGGGGCACAGATACGCAGTATTTT,CASSLPAGGTDTQYF